These T cell receptor beta chains were read from a single sample in a study of Ad26.COV2.S vaccination and SARS-CoV-2 variants. The assay was immunoSEQ multiplex PCR, and TCRdb's table has in-frame clones only and misses some. The table includes approximately 480,000 clones, 70% to 90% detected once. The specimen was peripheral blood, collected in a trial of Ad26.COV2.S vaccine versus placebo. These receptors were obtained from a person aged 18-65 years who received the Ad26.COV2.S COVID-19 vaccine or a placebo. The CDR3 runs from the conserved cysteine through the conserved F or W. A D gene is named only where the DNA matches it firmly. Some rows mark clone size as missing; the rest say once, few, many or name a class of expanded clone.

CASSAGSTDTQYF | TGTGCCAGCAGCGCAGGAAGCACAGATACGCAGTATTTT | TRBV9 | - | - | TRBJ2-3
CASSPPPGGEQFF | TGTGCCAGCAGCCCCCCCCCTGGGGGTGAGCAGTTCTTC | TRBV7-9 | - | - | TRBJ2-1
CASSPGGQGYEQYF | TGTGCCAGCAGCCCAGGGGGGCAGGGCTACGAGCAGTACTTC | TRBV7-3 | - | - | TRBJ2-7
CASSVNSGTSGMGFTGELFF | TGTGCCAGCAGCGTTAACTCCGGGACTAGCGGGATGGGATTCACCGGGGAGCTGTTTTTT | TRBV9 | TRBD2 | - | TRBJ2-2
CASSLGARVGYGYTF | TGTGCCAGCAGCTTGGGTGCAAGGGTTGGCTATGGCTACACCTTC | TRBV7-9 | - | - | TRBJ1-2
CASSLGPGYQPQHF | TGTGCCAGCAGCTTAGGTCCAGGATATCAGCCCCAGCATTTT | TRBV7-2 | - | once | TRBJ1-5
CASSPIEGTAPSPLHF | TGTGCCAGCTCACCCATAGAAGGGACAGCCCCTTCACCCCTCCACTTT | TRBV18 | TRBD1 | once | TRBJ1-6
CASSESPLAQETQYF | TGTGCCAGCAGTGAGTCTCCCCTAGCCCAAGAGACCCAGTACTTC | TRBV2 | - | - | TRBJ2-5
CASSLGPAGVSEQYF | TGTGCCAGCAGCTTGGGGCCAGCGGGAGTGAGCGAGCAGTACTTC | TRBV5-4 | TRBD2 | - | TRBJ2-7
CASSLSTSGIETQYF | TGTGCCAGCAGTTTAAGTACTAGCGGGATAGAGACCCAGTACTTC | TRBV28 | TRBD2 | - | TRBJ2-5
CASSREGQGRGKLFF | TGTGCCAGCAGTCGAGAAGGACAGGGGAGGGGAAAACTGTTTTTT | TRBV3-1/TRBV3-2 | TRBD1 | - | TRBJ1-4
CASSLGGGVNEQFF | TGTGCCAGCAGCTTAGGCGGGGGCGTAAATGAGCAGTTCTTC | TRBV11-3 | - | - | TRBJ2-1
CASSRLAVIVTGELFF | TGTGCCAGCAGCCGACTAGCGGTAATAGTCACCGGGGAGCTGTTTTTT | TRBV5-5 | TRBD2 | - | TRBJ2-2
CASSLELGQGSYEQYF | TGTGCCAGCAGCTTGGAGCTGGGACAGGGGTCCTACGAGCAGTACTTC | TRBV5-5 | TRBD1 | - | TRBJ2-7
CASSYASKETQYF | TGTGCCAGCAGTTACGCTAGCAAGGAGACCCAGTACTTC | TRBV6-5 | - | - | TRBJ2-5
CAHGPLGTEAFF | TGTGCCCACGGACCGCTGGGCACTGAAGCTTTCTTT | TRBV10-3 | - | once | TRBJ1-1
CASSLEAGQGLSPLHF | TGTGCCAGCAGCTTAGAAGCGGGACAGGGATTGTCACCCCTCCACTTT | TRBV11-2 | TRBD1 | - | TRBJ1-6
CAWSGLRVEDTEAFF | TGTGCCTGGAGTGGCTTGAGGGTGGAGGACACTGAAGCTTTCTTT | TRBV30 | - | - | TRBJ1-1
CSVAPGSGEGTF | - | TRBV29-1 | - | - | TRBJ1-2
CASSPLPADAQYF | TGTGCCAGCTCACCTTTACCGGCGGATGCGCAGTATTTT | TRBV18 | - | - | TRBJ2-3
CASSYSGAGTQYF | TGTGCCAGCAGTTATTCAGGGGCGGGGACCCAGTACTTC | TRBV6-5 | - | - | TRBJ2-5
CARTGLAGGRDNEQFF | TGTGCCAGGACGGGACTAGCGGGAGGTAGGGACAATGAGCAGTTCTTC | TRBV2 | TRBD2 | - | TRBJ2-1
CASSIFREGNTEAFF | TGTGCCAGTAGTATCTTCCGGGAGGGGAACACTGAAGCTTTCTTT | TRBV19 | - | once | TRBJ1-1
CASSQDEAGGYGYTF | TGTGCCAGCAGCCAAGATGAGGCAGGGGGGTATGGCTACACCTTC | TRBV4-2 | TRBD1 | - | TRBJ1-2
CASSQDWVKGSGGVHEQFF | TGTGCCAGCAGCCAAGATTGGGTAAAGGGGAGTGGAGGGGTCCATGAGCAGTTCTTC | TRBV14 | - | - | TRBJ2-1
CASSLGLASYEQYF | TGTGCCAGCAGCTTGGGGCTAGCTTCCTACGAGCAGTACTTC | TRBV5-5 | - | - | TRBJ2-7
CAGSKGTGAFYNEQFF | TGTGCCGGGTCTAAGGGGACAGGGGCCTTTTACAATGAGCAGTTCTTC | TRBV9 | TRBD1 | - | TRBJ2-1
CASRGTGVHYNEQFF | TGTGCCAGCAGAGGGACAGGGGTACACTACAATGAGCAGTTCTTC | TRBV28 | TRBD1 | - | TRBJ2-1
CASSLGNTQYF | TGCGCCAGCAGCTTGGGAAACACCCAGTACTTC | TRBV5-1 | - | - | TRBJ2-5
CASSLGPEKLFF | TGTGCCAGCAGTTTAGGCCCCGAAAAACTGTTTTTT | TRBV12-3/TRBV12-4 | - | - | TRBJ1-4
CASSLRGGSRETQYF | TGTGCCAGCAGCTTAAGGGGGGGATCCCGGGAGACCCAGTACTTC | TRBV7-9 | - | - | TRBJ2-5
CASSLPGQGYEQYF | TGTGCCAGCAGCCTCCCGGGACAGGGTTACGAGCAGTACTTC | TRBV28 | TRBD1 | - | TRBJ2-7
CASSQVFGGNEKLFF | TGTGCCAGCAGCCAAGTTTTCGGGGGGAATGAAAAACTGTTTTTT | TRBV3-1/TRBV3-2 | - | - | TRBJ1-4
CASSSARGYNEQFF | TGTGCCAGCAGTTCGGCCCGTGGATACAATGAGCAGTTCTTC | TRBV2 | - | - | TRBJ2-1
CASSREGLPDEKLFF | TGCGCCAGCAGCCGAGAAGGGTTGCCGGATGAAAAACTGTTTTTT | TRBV5-1 | - | - | TRBJ1-4
CASSDGRDRGFETQYF | TGTGCCAGCAGCGACGGGCGGGACAGGGGGTTCGAGACCCAGTACTTC | TRBV4-2 | TRBD1 | - | TRBJ2-5
CASRRTGNYGYTF | TGTGCCAGCAGAAGAACAGGGAACTATGGCTACACCTTC | TRBV28 | - | - | TRBJ1-2
CASSQSGRAGNTIYF | TGTGCCAGCAGCCAATCTGGCAGGGCTGGAAACACCATATATTTT | TRBV16 | - | - | TRBJ1-3
CASSSQGLGTYNEQFF | TGTGCCAGTAGTTCCCAGGGGCTCGGGACATACAATGAGCAGTTCTTC | TRBV19 | - | - | TRBJ2-1
CASSRYRDTGELFF | TGTGCCAGCTCACGTTACAGGGACACCGGGGAGCTGTTTTTT | TRBV18 | - | - | TRBJ2-2
CATGQAPYEQYF | TGTGCCACGGGACAGGCTCCCTACGAGCAGTACTTC | TRBV10-3 | TRBD1 | - | TRBJ2-7
CASSRTGAGSYEQYF | TGTGCCAGCTCCCGAACAGGGGCAGGTTCCTACGAGCAGTACTTC | TRBV28 | TRBD1 | few | TRBJ2-7
CASSSDREEAFF | TGTGCCAGCAGCTCGGACAGGGAAGAAGCTTTCTTT | TRBV7-8 | TRBD1 | - | TRBJ1-1
CASSHDLTGGPLPHEQYF | TGCGCCAGCAGCCACGATCTGACAGGGGGCCCCCTTCCCCACGAGCAGTACTTC | TRBV4-3 | TRBD1 | - | TRBJ2-7
CSGAGGGTDTQYF | TGCAGCGGGGCCGGGGGGGGCACAGATACGCAGTATTTT | TRBV29-1 | TRBD2 | - | TRBJ2-3
CASSLQGGRALNTEAFF | TGTGCCAGCAGCCTCCAGGGGGGTCGGGCTTTGAACACTGAAGCTTTCTTT | TRBV3-1/TRBV3-2 | TRBD1 | - | TRBJ1-1
CASSQDLVNTQYF | TGTGCCAGCAGCCAAGATCTGGTGAATACGCAGTATTTT | TRBV14 | - | - | TRBJ2-3
CASSEVNTEAFF | TGTGCCAGCAGTGAAGTTAACACTGAAGCTTTCTTT | TRBV12-3/TRBV12-4 | - | - | TRBJ1-1
CASSVPSGGLAAYNEQFF | TGTGCCAGCAGCGTACCTAGCGGGGGACTAGCGGCCTACAATGAGCAGTTCTTC | TRBV9 | TRBD2 | - | TRBJ2-1